Below, one T cell receptor beta chain is given with its context. This CDR3 is built from 15 residues. Per the germline V gene, CDR1 is SGHRS and CDR2 is YFSETQ. V shed 0 bases and J shed 4 bases, with 13 bases lying between them. This record belongs to a study of blood T cell repertoires in COVID-19. Study-wide background: COVID-19 samples, acute and convalescent, were from the United States, Italy and Spain.

Per the authors' pipeline: Reference gene primers were amplified, and this amplification served to estimate nucleated cell counts. Sequencing used immunoSEQ multiplex PCR; TCRdb keeps in-frame clones, though not all of them. The V and J calls and the clone size are those of that table, but D and trimming were determined from the DNA. The table records 250,000 to 350,000 clones, more than 70% of them present only once. This TCR was recovered from a woman between 45 and 60 years old who had recovered from COVID-19. Sequences were obtained from peripheral blood. V and J are TRBV5-1 and TRBJ1-2; possibly TRBD1 for D (5 bases). The CDR3 DNA reads as TGCGCCAGCAGCTTGGAGACAGCTAGGGGCTATGGCTACACCTTC. The encoded protein is CASSLETARGYGYTF.